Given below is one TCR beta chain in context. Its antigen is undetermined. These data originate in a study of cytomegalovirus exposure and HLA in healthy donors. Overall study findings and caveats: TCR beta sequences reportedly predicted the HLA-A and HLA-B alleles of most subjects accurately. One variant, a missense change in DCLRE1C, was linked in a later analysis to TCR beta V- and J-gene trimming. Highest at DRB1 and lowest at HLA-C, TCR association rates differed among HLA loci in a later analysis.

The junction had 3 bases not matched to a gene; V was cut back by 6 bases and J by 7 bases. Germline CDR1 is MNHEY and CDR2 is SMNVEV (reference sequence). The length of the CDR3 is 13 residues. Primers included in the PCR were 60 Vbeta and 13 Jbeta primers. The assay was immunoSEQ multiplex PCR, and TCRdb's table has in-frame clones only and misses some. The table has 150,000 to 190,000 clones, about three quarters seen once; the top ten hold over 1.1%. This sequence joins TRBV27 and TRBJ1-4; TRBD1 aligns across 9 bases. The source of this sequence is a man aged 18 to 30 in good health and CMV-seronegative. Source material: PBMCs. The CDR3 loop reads CASRRQGGEKLFF. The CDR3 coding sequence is TGTGCCAGCAGGAGACAGGGGGGTGAAAAACTGTTTTTT. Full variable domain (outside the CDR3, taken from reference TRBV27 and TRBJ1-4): EAQVTQNPRYLITVTGKKLTVTCSQNMNHEYMSWYRQDPGLGLRQIYYSMNVEVTDKGDVPEGYKVSRKEKRNFPLILESPSPNQTSLYFCASRRQGGEKLFFGSGTQLSVL.